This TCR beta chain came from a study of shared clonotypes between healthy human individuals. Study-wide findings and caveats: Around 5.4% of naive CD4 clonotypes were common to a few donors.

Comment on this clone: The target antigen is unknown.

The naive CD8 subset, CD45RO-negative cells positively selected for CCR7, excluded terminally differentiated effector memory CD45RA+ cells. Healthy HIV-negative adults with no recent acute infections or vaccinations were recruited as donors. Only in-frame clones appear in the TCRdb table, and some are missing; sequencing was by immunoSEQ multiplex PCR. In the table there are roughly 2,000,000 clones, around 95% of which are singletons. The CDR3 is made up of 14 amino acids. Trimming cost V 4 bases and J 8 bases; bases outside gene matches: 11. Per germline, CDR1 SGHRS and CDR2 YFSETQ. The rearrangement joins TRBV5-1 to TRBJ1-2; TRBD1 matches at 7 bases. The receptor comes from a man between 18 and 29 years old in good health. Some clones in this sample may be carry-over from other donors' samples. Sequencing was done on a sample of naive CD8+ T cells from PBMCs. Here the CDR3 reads CASSNPGQTIGYTF. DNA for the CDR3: TGCGCCAGCAGCAACCCGGGACAGACTATCGGCTACACCTTC.